This TCR beta chain is from a study of Tregs in tolerant kidney transplant recipients. Whole-study results and caveats: The small number of patients limits these findings pending further validation. Expanding Tregs on activated donor B cells appeared to best identify donor-specific TCRbeta clones. This study did not directly address biological reproducibility.

Some clones are missing from TCRdb's copy, which holds only in-frame ones; the method was immunoSEQ multiplex PCR. This sample yields around 43,000 clones, of which about 90% are seen a single time; 0.7% belongs to the top ten. Thawed PBMCs were FACS-sorted into unstimulated CD4+CD25+CD127- regulatory T cells, CD4+CD25- non-regulatory cells, CD4 and CD8 cells. In this sample, this clone turned up once. Antigen: not known. The sequencing sample was made of Tregs from blood. The receptor was derived from a human donor in good health.

CDR3 sequence (DNA): TGCGCCAGCAGCTTGGGAGGGGGCGACACTGAAGCTTTCTTT. Translated, it gives CASSLGGGDTEAFF. The V and J genes are TRBV5-1 and TRBJ1-1; TRBD1 matches at 7 bases. The CDR3 is 14 amino acids. The J segment lost 3 bases and the V segment lost 0 bases, leaving 2 bases of the junction unmatched. Germline values: CDR1 SGHRS, CDR2 YFSETQ.